This T cell receptor beta chain was recorded in a study of OX40 agonist ivuxolimab in advanced cancers. Turning to the study itself: Ivuxolimab is an agonistic anti-OX40 (CD134) antibody, and patients were treated with it. The dose-escalation group included hepatocellular carcinoma, melanoma, renal cell carcinoma and head and neck cancer. General study results and limits: Relative to CD4+ cells, CD8+ T cells on average had more expanded clones.

This clone turned up a few times. The antigen is not known. Measured with immunoSEQ multiplex PCR; TCRdb has only the in-frame clones, and not every one. Of about 98,000 clones listed, around 85% are singletons. Trimming removed 5 bases from V and 6 bases from J; junction bases left unmatched: 6. The CDR3 covers 14 residues. Germline assignment: CDR1 MDHEN and CDR2 SYDVKM. This receptor was identified in an adult with an advanced solid tumor such as melanoma, head and neck, liver or kidney cancer. This sequence joins TRBV28 and TRBJ1-4, with 7 bases fitting TRBD1. Source: CD4+ or CD8+ T cells sorted from blood, taken in a trial of the OX40 agonist ivuxolimab. The CDR3 loop is CASSDRDYDEKLFF. CDR3 bases: TGTGCCAGCAGTGACAGGGACTACGATGAAAAACTGTTTTTT.